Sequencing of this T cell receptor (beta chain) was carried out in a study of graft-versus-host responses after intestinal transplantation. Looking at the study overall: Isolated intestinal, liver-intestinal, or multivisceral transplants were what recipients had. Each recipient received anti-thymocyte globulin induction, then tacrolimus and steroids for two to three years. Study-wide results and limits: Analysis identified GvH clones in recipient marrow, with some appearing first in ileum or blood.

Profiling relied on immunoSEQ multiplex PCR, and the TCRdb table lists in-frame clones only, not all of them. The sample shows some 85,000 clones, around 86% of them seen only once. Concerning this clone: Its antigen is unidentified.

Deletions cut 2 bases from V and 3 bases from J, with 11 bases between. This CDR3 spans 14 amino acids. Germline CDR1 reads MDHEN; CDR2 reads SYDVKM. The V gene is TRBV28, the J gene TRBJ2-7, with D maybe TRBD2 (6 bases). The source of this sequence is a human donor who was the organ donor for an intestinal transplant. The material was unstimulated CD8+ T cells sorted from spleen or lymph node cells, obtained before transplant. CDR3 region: CASSLTGEGYEQYF. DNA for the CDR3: TGTGCCAGCAGTTTAACGGGAGAGGGCTACGAGCAGTACTTC.